Shown below are 10 T cell receptor beta chains from a single sample sequenced in a study of T cell changes during pregnancy in multiple sclerosis. Clones were read by immunoSEQ multiplex PCR, and TCRdb kept only the in-frame ones, dropping some. The repertoire consists of around 67,000 clones, with around 92% occurring once and the leading ten covering 2.3%. Sample: peripheral blood, taken in the first trimester of pregnancy. These receptors were taken from a female donor with multiple sclerosis, enrolled in a pregnancy study.

The chain carries TRBV25-1 and TRBJ2-1, with TRBD2 identical over 8 bases. V shed 0 bases and J 6 bases; nucleotides not matched to a gene: 1. There are 14 residues in the CDR3. Germline CDR1 MGHDK, CDR2 SYGVNS. CDR3 residues: CASSEYAGGNEQFF. For the CDR3, the DNA is TGTGCCAGCAGTGAATATGCGGGGGGCAATGAGCAGTTCTTC.

This clone was found once. This chain links TRBV28 with TRBJ1-4, with D tentatively TRBD1 (6 bases). The CDR3 spans 14 residues. Per germline, CDR1 MDHEN and CDR2 SYDVKM. Deletions cut 5 bases from V and 2 bases from J, with 9 bases between. The CDR3: CASSHRVTNEKLFF. CDR3 DNA: TGTGCCAGCAGTCACAGGGTTACTAATGAAAAACTGTTTTTT.

The chain employs TRBV6-4 and TRBJ2-1; 9 positions match TRBD2. Per germline, CDR1 MRHNA and CDR2 SNTAGT. This CDR3 has 15 amino acids. The ends lost 4 bases at V and 2 bases at J; junction bases unmatched: 3. The chain's CDR3 is CASSASSGTYNEQFF. CDR3 nucleotides: TGTGCCAGCAGTGCATCTAGCGGGACCTACAATGAGCAGTTCTTC.

The chain has TRBV7-9 and TRBJ2-5, with D hard to call. The CDR3 has 16 amino acids. V dropped 4 bases and J dropped 6 bases, with 21 bases sitting between them. The germline V gene has CDR1 SEHNR and CDR2 FQNEAQ (reference sequence). CDR3 region: CASSSVDRPEVKTQYF. The CDR3 DNA reads as TGTGCCAGCAGCTCGGTTGACCGCCCAGAGGTAAAGACCCAGTACTTC.

V usage is TRBV4-3 and J usage is TRBJ2-7, with D possibly matching TRBD1 (6 bases). This CDR3 is built from 14 residues. Germline CDR1 reads LGHNA; CDR2 reads YSLEER. Between the trimmed V and J ends, which lost 1 base and 2 bases, there was a span of 9 bases. The DNA of the CDR3 is TGCGCCAGCAGCCAAGCCGGGACAACCTACGAGCAGTACTTC. It is translated as CASSQAGTTYEQYF.

This clone is a singleton in its sample. V gene TRBV4-3 combines with J gene TRBJ2-1, with a weak D call TRBD2 (6 bases). Germline loops: CDR1 LGHNA, CDR2 YSLEER. The CDR3 spans 16 residues. V shed 0 bases and J shed 2 bases, with 11 bases lying between them. In DNA, the CDR3 is TGCGCCAGCAGCCAAGAGGCTAGCGCCACCTACAATGAGCAGTTCTTC. Encoded protein: CASSQEASATYNEQFF.

The chain recombines TRBV6-1 with TRBJ2-7; a weak D match, TRBD1 (6 bases). V was pared by 1 base and J by 3 bases, with 16 bases between. CDR3 length: 16 residues. Germline CDR1 MNHNS, CDR2 SASEGT. The CDR3 here is CASSEGAGTPNYEQYF. CDR3 bases: TGTGCCAGCAGTGAAGGAGCCGGGACACCGAACTACGAGCAGTACTTC.

In this sample, this clone turned up once. The V and J genes are TRBV29-1 and TRBJ2-1; 13 positions match TRBD2. Germline V gene lookup returns CDR1 SQVTM and CDR2 ANQGSEA. With V trimmed by 4 bases and J by 7 bases, 4 bases remained unmatched. This CDR3 contains 14 residues. The CDR3 reads CSVGTSGSANEQFF. Here the CDR3 DNA reads TGCAGCGTTGGGACTAGCGGGAGCGCAAATGAGCAGTTCTTC.

The rearrangement joins TRBV6-1 to TRBJ2-6, with 8 bases lining up with TRBD1. Germline lookup yields CDR1 MNHNS and CDR2 SASEGT. The CDR3 consists of 14 residues. With 6 bases clipped from V and 2 bases from J, the junction kept 0 bases outside the gene matches. The CDR3 region is CASSRGPGANVLTF. CDR3 DNA sequence: TGTGCCAGCAGCAGGGGGCCTGGGGCCAACGTCCTGACTTTC.

The CDR3 DNA sequence: TGTGCCAGCTCGGGACAGGGGGCGAGGACTGAAGCTTTCTTT. Translating gives CASSGQGARTEAFF. The genes are TRBV18 and TRBJ1-1; TRBD1 aligns across 12 bases. The CDR3 totals 14 residues. Germline loops: CDR1 KGHSH, CDR2 LQKENI. V lost 6 bases, J lost 5 bases, and 4 bases stayed unmatched.